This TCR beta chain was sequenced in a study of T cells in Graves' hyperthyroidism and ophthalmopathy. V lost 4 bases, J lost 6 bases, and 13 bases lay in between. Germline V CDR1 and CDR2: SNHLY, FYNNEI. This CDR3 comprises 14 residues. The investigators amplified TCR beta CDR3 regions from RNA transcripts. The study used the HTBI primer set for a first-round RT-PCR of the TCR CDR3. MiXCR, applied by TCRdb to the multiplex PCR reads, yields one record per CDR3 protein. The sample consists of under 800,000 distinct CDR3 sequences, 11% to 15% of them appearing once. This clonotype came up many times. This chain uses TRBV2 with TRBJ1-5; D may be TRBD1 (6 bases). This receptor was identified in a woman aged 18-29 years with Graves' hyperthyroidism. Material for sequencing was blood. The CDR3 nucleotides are TGTGCCAGCAGTGTAGGGGGTGCCGGTCAGCCCCAGCATTTT. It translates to CASSVGGAGQPQHF.